This T cell receptor (beta chain) was retrieved from a study of T cell responses to AZD1222 COVID-19 vaccine. This clone was counted between two and nine times. Produced via immunoSEQ multiplex PCR; TCRdb's table is partial and in-frame only. This sample has 100,000 to 140,000 clones, with around 89% found just once. The material was peripheral blood, obtained on day 0 of AZD1222 vaccination. This clonotype was obtained from an adult in good health.

CDR3 in amino acids: CASSLRGAGELFF. The DNA for the CDR3 is TGTGCCAGCAGTTTAAGGGGGGCGGGGGAGCTGTTTTTT. This chain uses TRBV27 with TRBJ2-2, with D perhaps being TRBD1 or TRBD2 (6 bases each). The germline V gene has CDR1 MNHEY and CDR2 SMNVEV (reference sequence). This CDR3 is 13 amino acids long. V was pared by 2 bases and J by 8 bases, with 9 bases between.